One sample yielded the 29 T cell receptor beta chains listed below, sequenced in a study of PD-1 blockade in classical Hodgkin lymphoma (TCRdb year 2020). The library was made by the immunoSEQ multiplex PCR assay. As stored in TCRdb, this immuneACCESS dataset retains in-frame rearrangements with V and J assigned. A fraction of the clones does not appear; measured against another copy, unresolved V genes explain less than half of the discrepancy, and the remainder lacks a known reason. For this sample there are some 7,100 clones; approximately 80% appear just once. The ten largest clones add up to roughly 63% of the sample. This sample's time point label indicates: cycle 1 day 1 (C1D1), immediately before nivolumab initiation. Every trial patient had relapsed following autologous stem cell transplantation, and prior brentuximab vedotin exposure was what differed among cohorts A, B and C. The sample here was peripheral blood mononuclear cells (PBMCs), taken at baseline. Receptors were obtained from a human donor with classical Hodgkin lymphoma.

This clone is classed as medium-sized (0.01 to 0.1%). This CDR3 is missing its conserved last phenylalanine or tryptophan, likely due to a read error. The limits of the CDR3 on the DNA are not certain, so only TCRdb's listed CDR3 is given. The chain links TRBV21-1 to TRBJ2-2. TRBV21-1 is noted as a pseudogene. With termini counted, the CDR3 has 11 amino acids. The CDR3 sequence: CASSTRRDDES.

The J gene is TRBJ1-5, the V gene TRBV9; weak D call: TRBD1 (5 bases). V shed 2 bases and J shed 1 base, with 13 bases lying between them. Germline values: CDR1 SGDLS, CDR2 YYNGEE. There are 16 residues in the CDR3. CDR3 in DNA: TGTGCCAGCAGCGTTGGGGCAGACAGCAGCAATCAGCCCCAGCATTTT. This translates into CASSVGADSSNQPQHF.

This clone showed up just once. CDR3 nucleotide sequence: TGTGCCTGGGGACACGAATGGCCCGGACAGGGTGATGGCTACACCTTC. As protein: CAWGHEWPGQGDGYTF. The rearrangement uses TRBV30 and TRBJ1-2; 8 positions agree with TRBD1. The V segment lost 5 bases and the J segment 6 bases; nucleotides outside the gene matches: 17. CDR1 GTSNPN and CDR2 SVGIG come from the germline V gene (reference sequence). This CDR3 is built from 16 residues.

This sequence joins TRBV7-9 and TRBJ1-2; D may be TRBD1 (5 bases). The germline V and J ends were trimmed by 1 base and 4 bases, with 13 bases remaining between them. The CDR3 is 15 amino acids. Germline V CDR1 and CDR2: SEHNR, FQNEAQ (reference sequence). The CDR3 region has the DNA TGTGCCAGCAGCTTAGTGGGGAGCAGGGCCTATGGCTACACCTTC. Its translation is CASSLVGSRAYGYTF.

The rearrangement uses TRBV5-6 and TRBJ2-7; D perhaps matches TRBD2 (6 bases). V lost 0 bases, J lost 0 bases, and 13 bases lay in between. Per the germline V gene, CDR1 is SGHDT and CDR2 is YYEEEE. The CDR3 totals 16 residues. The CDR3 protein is CASSLVDGRGSYEQYF. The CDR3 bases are TGTGCCAGCAGCTTGGTCGACGGGAGAGGCTCCTACGAGCAGTACTTC.

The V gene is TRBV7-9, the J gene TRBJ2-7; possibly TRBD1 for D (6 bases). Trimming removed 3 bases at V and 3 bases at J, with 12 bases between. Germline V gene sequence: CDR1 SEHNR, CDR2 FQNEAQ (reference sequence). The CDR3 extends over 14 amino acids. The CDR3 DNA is TGTGCCAGCAGCTTGGACAGCGGAAACTACGAGCAGTACTTC. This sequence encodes CASSLDSGNYEQYF.

CDR3 residues: CSVLDGYTEAFF. CDR3 coding DNA: TGCAGCGTCCTGGACGGCTACACTGAAGCTTTCTTT. This rearrangement joins TRBV29-1 to TRBJ1-1; D remains unclear. This CDR3 is built from 12 residues. Per germline, CDR1 SQVTM and CDR2 ANQGSEA. The V end lost 6 bases, the J end lost 3 bases, and 11 bases lay between the germline ends.

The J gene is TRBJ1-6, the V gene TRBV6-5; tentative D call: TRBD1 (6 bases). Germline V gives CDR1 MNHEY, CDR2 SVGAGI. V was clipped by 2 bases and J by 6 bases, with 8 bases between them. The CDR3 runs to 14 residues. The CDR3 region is CASSYNRVNSPLHF. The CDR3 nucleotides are TGTGCCAGCAGTTACAACAGGGTTAATTCACCCCTCCACTTT.

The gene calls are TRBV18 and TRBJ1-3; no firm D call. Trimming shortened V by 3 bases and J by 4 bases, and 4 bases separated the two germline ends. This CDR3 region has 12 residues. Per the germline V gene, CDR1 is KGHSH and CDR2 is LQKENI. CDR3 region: CASSPRGNTIYF. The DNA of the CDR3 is TGTGCCAGCTCACCGAGGGGAAACACCATATATTTT.

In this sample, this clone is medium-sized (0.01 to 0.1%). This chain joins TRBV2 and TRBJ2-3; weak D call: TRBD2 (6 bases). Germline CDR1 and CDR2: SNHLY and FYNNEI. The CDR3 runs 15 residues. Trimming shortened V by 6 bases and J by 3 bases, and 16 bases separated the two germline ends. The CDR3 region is CASRQEGGGTDTQYF. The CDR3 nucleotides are TGTGCCAGCAGGCAGGAGGGCGGCGGGACAGATACGCAGTATTTT.

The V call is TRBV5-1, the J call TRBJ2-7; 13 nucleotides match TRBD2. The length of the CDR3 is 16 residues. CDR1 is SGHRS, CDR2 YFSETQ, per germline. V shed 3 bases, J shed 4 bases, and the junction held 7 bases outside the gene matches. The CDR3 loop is CASSWTSGSGAYEQYF. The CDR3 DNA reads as TGCGCCAGCAGCTGGACTAGCGGGAGTGGGGCGTACGAGCAGTACTTC.

CDR3 nucleotide sequence: TGTGCCAGCAGTTTAGGGGGAACGGGGGACTACGAGCAGTACTTC. Amino acids: CASSLGGTGDYEQYF. The genes are TRBV27 and TRBJ2-7, with D perhaps TRBD2 (6 bases). Deletions cut 2 bases from V and 3 bases from J, with 14 bases between. This CDR3 is built from 15 residues. Germline CDR1 reads MNHEY; CDR2 reads SMNVEV (reference sequence).

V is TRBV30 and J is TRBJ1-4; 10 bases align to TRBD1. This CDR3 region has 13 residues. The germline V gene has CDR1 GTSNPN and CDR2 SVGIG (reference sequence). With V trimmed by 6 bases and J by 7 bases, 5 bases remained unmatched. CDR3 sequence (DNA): TGTGCCTGCCGGACAGGGGGGTTTGAAAAACTGTTTTTT. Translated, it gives CACRTGGFEKLFF.

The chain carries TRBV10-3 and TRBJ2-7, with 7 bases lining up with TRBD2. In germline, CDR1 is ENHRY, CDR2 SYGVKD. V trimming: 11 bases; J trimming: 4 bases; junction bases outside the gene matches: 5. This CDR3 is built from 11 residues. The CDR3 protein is CASGGLYEQYF. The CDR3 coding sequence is TGTGCCTCCGGGGGGTTATACGAGCAGTACTTC.

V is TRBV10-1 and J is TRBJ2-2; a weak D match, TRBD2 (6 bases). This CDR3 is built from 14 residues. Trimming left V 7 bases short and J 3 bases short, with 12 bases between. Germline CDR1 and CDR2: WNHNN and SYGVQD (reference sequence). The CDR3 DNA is TGCGCCAGCAACGGGGGTTTAGACACCGGGGAGCTGTTTTTT. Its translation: CASNGGLDTGELFF.

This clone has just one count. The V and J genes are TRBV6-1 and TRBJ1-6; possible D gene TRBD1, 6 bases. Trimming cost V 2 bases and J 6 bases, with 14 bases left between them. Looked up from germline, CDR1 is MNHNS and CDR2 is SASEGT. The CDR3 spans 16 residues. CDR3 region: CASSETPPRGNSPLHF. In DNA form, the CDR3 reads TGTGCCAGCAGTGAAACGCCCCCCAGGGGTAATTCACCCCTCCACTTT.

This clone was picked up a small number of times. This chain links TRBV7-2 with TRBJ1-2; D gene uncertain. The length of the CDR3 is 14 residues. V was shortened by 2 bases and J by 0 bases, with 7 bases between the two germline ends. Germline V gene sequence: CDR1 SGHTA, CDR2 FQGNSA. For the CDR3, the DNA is TGTGCCAGCAGCTTACAACAAGCTAACTATGGCTACACCTTC. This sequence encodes CASSLQQANYGYTF.

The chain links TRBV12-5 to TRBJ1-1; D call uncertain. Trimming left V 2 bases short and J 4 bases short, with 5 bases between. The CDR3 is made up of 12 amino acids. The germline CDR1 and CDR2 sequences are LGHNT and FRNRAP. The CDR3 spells CASGLPGTEAFF. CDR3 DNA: TGTGCTAGTGGTTTGCCCGGCACTGAAGCTTTCTTT.

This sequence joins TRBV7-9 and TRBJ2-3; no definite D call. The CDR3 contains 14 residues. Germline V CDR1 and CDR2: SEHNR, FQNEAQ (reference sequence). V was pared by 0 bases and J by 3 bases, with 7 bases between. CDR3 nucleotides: TGTGCCAGCAGCTTAGCCGTCTCGACAGATACGCAGTATTTT. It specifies CASSLAVSTDTQYF. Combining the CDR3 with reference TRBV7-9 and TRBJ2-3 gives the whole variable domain DTGVSQNPRHKITKRGQNVTFRCDPISEHNRLYWYRQTLGQGPEFLTYFQNEAQLEKSRLLSDRFSAERPKGSFSTLEIQRTEQGDSAMYLCASSLAVSTDTQYFGPGTRLTVL.

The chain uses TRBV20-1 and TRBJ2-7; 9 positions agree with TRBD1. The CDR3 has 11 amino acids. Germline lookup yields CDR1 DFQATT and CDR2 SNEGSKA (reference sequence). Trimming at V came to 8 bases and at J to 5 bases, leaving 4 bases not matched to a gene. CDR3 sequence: CSPGQGNEQYF. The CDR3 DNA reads TGCAGTCCGGGACAGGGCAACGAGCAGTACTTC.

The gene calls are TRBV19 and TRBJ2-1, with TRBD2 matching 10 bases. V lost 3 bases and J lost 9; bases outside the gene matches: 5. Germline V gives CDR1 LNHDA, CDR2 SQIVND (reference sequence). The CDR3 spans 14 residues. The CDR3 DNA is TGTGCCAGTAGTATGGCTAGCGGGAGTCTTGAGCAGTTCTTC. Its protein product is CASSMASGSLEQFF.

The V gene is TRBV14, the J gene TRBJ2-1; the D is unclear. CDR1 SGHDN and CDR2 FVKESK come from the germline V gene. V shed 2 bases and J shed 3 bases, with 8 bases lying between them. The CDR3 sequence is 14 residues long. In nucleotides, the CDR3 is TGTGCCAGCAGCCAACTAGGTGGCTACAATGAGCAGTTCTTC. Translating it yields CASSQLGGYNEQFF.

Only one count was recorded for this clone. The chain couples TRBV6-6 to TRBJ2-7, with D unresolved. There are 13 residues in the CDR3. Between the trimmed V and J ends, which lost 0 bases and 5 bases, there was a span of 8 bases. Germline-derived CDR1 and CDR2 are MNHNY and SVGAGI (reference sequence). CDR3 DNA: TGTGCCAGCAGTTACTCGACGCAGCACGAGCAGTACTTC. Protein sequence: CASSYSTQHEQYF.

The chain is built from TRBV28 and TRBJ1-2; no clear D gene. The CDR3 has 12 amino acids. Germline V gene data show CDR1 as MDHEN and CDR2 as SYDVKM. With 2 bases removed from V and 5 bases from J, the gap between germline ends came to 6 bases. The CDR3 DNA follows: TGTGCCAGCAGTTTAAGGGAGTATGGCTACACCTTC. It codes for CASSLREYGYTF.

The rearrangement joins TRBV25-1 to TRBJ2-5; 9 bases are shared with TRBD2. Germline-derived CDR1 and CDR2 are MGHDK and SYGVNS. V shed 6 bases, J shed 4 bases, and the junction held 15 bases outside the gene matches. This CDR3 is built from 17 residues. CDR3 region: CASRSSGGLAGLETQYF. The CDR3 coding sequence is TGTGCCAGCAGAAGTAGCGGGGGTCTCGCGGGGTTAGAGACCCAGTACTTC.

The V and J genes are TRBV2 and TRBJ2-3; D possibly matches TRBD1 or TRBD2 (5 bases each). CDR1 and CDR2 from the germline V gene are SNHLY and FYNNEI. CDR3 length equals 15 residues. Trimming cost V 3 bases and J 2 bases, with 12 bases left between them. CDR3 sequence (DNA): TGTGCCAGCAGTGACGGGGCATCCTACACAGATACGCAGTATTTT. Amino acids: CASSDGASYTDTQYF.

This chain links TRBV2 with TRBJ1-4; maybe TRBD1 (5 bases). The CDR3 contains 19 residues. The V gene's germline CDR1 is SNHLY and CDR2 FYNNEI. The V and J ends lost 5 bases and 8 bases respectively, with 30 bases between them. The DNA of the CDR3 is TGTGCCAGCAGTCTTTTGGGGGTGGGACGGGCCACAAGCGGAGAAAAACTGTTTTTT. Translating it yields CASSLLGVGRATSGEKLFF.

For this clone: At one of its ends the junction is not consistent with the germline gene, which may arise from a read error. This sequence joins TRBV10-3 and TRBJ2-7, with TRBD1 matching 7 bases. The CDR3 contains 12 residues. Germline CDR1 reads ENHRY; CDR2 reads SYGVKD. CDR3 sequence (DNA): TGTGCCATCAGTGAGGGACAGGTGGAAAAAAACTTC. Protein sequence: CAISEGQVEKNF.

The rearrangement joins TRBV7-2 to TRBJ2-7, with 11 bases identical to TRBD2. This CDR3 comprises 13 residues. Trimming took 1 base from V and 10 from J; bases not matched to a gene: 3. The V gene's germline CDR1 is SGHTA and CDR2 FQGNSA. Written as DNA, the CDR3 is TGTGCCAGCAGCTTAGGGGGGACTAGCGGACAGTACTTC. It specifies CASSLGGTSGQYF.